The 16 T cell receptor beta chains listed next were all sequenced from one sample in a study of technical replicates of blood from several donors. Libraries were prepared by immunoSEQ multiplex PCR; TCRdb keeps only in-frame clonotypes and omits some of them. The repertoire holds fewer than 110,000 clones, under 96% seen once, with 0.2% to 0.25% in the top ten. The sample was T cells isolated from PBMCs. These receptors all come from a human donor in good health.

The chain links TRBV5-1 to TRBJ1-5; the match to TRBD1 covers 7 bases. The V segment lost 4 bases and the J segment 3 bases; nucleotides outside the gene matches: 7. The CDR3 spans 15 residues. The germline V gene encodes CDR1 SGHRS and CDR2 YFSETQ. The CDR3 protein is CASSDGQANNQPQHF. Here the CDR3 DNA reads TGCGCCAGCAGCGACGGACAGGCTAACAATCAGCCCCAGCATTTT. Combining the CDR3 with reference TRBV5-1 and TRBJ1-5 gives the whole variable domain KAGVTQTPRYLIKTRGQQVTLSCSPISGHRSVSWYQQTPGQGLQFLFEYFSETQRNKGNFPGRFSGRQFSNSRSEMNVSTLELGDSALYLCASSDGQANNQPQHFGDGTRLSIL.

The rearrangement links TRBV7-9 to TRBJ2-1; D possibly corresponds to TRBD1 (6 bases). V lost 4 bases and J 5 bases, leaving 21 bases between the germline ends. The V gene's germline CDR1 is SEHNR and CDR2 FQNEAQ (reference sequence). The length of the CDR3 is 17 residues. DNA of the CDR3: TGTGCCAGCAGCTCCCCCTTACCGGGACACTTGGACAATGAGCAGTTCTTC. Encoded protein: CASSSPLPGHLDNEQFF.

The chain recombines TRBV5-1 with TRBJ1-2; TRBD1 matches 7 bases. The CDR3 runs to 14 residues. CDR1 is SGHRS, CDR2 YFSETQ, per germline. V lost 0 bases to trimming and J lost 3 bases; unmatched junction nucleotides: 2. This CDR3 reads CASSLGQGHYGYTF. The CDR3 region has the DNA TGCGCCAGCAGCTTGGGACAGGGTCACTATGGCTACACCTTC.

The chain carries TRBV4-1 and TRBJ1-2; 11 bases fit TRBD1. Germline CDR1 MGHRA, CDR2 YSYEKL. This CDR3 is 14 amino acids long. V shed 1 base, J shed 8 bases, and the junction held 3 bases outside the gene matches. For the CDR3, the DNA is TGCGCCAGCAGCCAAGGGACAGGGGGCGAAGGCTACACCTTC. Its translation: CASSQGTGGEGYTF.

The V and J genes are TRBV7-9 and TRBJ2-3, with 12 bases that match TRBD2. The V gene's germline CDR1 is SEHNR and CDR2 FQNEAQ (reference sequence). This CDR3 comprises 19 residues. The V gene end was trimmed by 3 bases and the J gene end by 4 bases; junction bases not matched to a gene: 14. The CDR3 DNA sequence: TGTGCCAGCAGCTTTGGGACTAGCGGGTACTTCCTACCCCCAGATACGCAGTATTTT. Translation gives CASSFGTSGYFLPPDTQYF.

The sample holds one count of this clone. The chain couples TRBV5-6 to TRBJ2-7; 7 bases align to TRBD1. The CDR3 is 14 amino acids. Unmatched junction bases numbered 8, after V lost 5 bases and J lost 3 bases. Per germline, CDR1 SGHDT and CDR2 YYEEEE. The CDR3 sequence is CASRETGTDYEQYF. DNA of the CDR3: TGTGCCAGCAGGGAGACAGGGACGGACTACGAGCAGTACTTC.

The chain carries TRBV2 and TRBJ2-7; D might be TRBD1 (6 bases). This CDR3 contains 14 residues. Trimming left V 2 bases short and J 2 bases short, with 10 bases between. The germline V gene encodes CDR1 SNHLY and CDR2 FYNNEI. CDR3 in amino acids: CASSERGTPYEQYF. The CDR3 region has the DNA TGTGCCAGCAGTGAAAGGGGGACACCCTACGAGCAGTACTTC.

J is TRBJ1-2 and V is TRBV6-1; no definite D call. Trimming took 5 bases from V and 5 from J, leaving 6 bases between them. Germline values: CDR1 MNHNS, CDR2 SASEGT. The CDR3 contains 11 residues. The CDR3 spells CASSQQYGYTF. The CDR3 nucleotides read TGTGCCAGCAGTCAACAGTATGGCTACACCTTC.

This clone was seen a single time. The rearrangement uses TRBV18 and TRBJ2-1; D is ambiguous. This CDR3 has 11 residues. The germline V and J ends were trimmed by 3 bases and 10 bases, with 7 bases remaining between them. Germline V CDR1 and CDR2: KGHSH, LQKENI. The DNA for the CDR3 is TGTGCCAGCTCACCCCACTCCGAGCAGTTCTTC. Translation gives CASSPHSEQFF. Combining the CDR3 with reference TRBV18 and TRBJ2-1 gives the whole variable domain NAGVMQNPRHLVRRRGQEARLRCSPMKGHSHVYWYRQLPEEGLKFMVYLQKENIIDESGMPKERFSAEFPKEGPSILRIQQVVRGDSAAYFCASSPHSEQFFGPGTRLTVL.

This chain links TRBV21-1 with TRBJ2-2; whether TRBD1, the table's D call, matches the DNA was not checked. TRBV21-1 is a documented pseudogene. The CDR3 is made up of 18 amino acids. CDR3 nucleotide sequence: TGTGCCAGCAGCGTGCAATCTAGGGACAGGTCGAACACCGGGGAGCTGTTTTTT. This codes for CASSVQSRDRSNTGELFF.

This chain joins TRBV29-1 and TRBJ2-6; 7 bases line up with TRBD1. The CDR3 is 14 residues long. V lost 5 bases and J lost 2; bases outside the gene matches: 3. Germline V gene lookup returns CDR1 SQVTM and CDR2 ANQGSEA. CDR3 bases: TGCAGCGTTCGCGGACAGGCTGGGGCCAACGTCCTGACTTTC. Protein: CSVRGQAGANVLTF.

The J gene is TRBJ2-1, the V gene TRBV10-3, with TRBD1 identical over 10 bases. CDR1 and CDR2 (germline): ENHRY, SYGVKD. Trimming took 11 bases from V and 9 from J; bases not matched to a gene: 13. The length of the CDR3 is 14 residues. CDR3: CAVTTGGLKSEQFF. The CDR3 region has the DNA TGTGCCGTCACGACAGGGGGCTTAAAGTCTGAGCAGTTCTTC.

CDR3 sequence reads: CASSVSRQGPETQYF. CDR3 coding DNA: TGCGCCAGCAGCGTGTCACGACAGGGTCCGGAGACCCAGTACTTC. The rearrangement uses TRBV5-1 and TRBJ2-5, with 7 nucleotides matching TRBD1. The J segment lost 5 bases and the V segment lost 4 bases, leaving 11 bases of the junction unmatched. Germline V CDR1 and CDR2: SGHRS, YFSETQ. The CDR3 is 15 residues long. The full variable domain, with the rest looked up from reference TRBV5-1 and TRBJ2-5, is KAGVTQTPRYLIKTRGQQVTLSCSPISGHRSVSWYQQTPGQGLQFLFEYFSETQRNKGNFPGRFSGRQFSNSRSEMNVSTLELGDSALYLCASSVSRQGPETQYFGPGTRLLVL.

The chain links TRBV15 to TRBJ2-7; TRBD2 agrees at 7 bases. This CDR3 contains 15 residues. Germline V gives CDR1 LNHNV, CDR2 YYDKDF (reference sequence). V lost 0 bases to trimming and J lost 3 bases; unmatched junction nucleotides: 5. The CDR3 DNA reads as TGTGCCACCAGCAGAGACCGCACTAGCGTCTACGAGCAGTACTTC. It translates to CATSRDRTSVYEQYF. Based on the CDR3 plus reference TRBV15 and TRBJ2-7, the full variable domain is DAMVIQNPRYQVTQFGKPVTLSCSQTLNHNVMYWYQQKSSQAPKLLFHYYDKDFNNEADTPDNFQSRRPNTSFCFLDIRSPGLGDTAMYLCATSRDRTSVYEQYFGPGTRLTVT.

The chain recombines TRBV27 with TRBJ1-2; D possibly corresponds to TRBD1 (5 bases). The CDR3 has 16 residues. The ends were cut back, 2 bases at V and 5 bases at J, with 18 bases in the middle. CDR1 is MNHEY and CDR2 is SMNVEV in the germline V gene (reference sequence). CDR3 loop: CASSLRPGDSVYGYTF. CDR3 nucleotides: TGTGCCAGCAGTTTAAGACCCGGTGACAGCGTTTATGGCTACACCTTC.

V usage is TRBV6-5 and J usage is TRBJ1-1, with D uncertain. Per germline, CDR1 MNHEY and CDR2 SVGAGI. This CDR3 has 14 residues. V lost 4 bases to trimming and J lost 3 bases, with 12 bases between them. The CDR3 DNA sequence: TGTGCCAGCAGTTTTCAGAGCGGGGACACTGAAGCTTTCTTT. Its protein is CASSFQSGDTEAFF.